These T cell receptor beta chains were read from a single sample in a study of blood T cell repertoires in COVID-19. Method: immunoSEQ multiplex PCR; TCRdb's copy keeps in-frame clones and lacks some. The sample lists around 84,000 clones; roughly 78% were seen once. Input material: peripheral blood. The source is a man between 60 and 75 years old with COVID-19, enrolled during active disease. The CDR3 runs from the conserved cysteine through the conserved F or W. D genes are given only for firm matches. Expanded clones get a size class; other rows say once, few or many, or leave the size out.

>TRBV27|.|TRBJ1-2|TRBD1
TGTGCCAGCAGTCCTCCAGGCGGGACAGGATATGGCTACACCTTC
CASSPPGGTGYGYTF
>TRBV5-4|.|TRBJ1-3|.
TGTGCCAGCAGCTTCCCCCCAGGCTCTGGAAACACCATATATTTT
CASSFPPGSGNTIYF
>TRBV19|few|TRBJ2-2|.
TGTGCCAGTAAAGCAGGTCGGACACTCCTAAACACCGGGGAGCTGTTTTTT
CASKAGRTLLNTGELFF
>TRBV7-2|.|TRBJ1-5|.
TGTGCCAGCAGCCCAGGAGGCAGCCATCAGCCCCAGCATTTT
CASSPGGSHQPQHF
>TRBV3-1/TRBV3-2|few|TRBJ2-7|.
TGTGCCAGCAGCCAAGGGTCTGGCTTCGCCTACGAGCAGTACTTC
CASSQGSGFAYEQYF
>TRBV7-7|.|TRBJ2-5|TRBD2
TGTGCTAGCAGCTTGTGGGACGGGGGGGGAGAGACCCAGTACTTC
CASSLWDGGGETQYF
>TRBV5-5|.|TRBJ2-3|TRBD2
TGTGCCCGCCGCTTGGGCGGGGGGGGGCGGGCCCTCCCTGGGTATTTT
CARRLGGGGRALPGYF
>TRBV7-9|.|TRBJ2-3|TRBD2
TGTGCCAGCAGCCGGGGGACTAGCGGGGGTACAGATACGCAGTATTTT
CASSRGTSGGTDTQYF
>TRBV4-3|.|TRBJ1-1|.
TGCGCCAGCAGCCAAGAGAGGGACATTAAGAACACTGAAGCTTTCTTT
CASSQERDIKNTEAFF
>TRBV10-3|.|TRBJ2-2|.
TGTGCCATCAGTGAAAGGGGGTCGAACACCGGGGAGCTGTTTTTT
CAISERGSNTGELFF
>TRBV14|once|TRBJ2-1|.
TGTGCCAGCAGATATAATAGCGGTTACAATGAGCAGTTCTTC
CASRYNSGYNEQFF
>TRBV5-4|.|TRBJ2-4|.
TGTGCCAGCAGCTTAGAGCCCAAAAACATTCAGTACTTC
CASSLEPKNIQYF
>TRBV13|.|TRBJ2-1|.
TGTGCCAGCAGCTTAAGGGAGGATGAGCAGTTCTTC
CASSLREDEQFF
>TRBV27|few|TRBJ2-1|.
TGTGCCAGCAGTACCAAAGGCTTCCGGGACACATACAATGAGCAGTTCTTC
CASSTKGFRDTYNEQFF
>TRBV12-5|few|TRBJ1-5|.
TGTGCTAGTGGTTTGCCCACAACCGGGACTAACTTCGGGCGCAATCAGCCCCAGCATTTT
CASGLPTTGTNFGRNQPQHF
>TRBV7-6|.|TRBJ2-3|.
TGTGCCAGCAGCTTAGCGGGGGGACGCACAGATACGCAGTATTTT
CASSLAGGRTDTQYF
>TRBV7-3|.|TRBJ2-5|TRBD2
TGTGCCAGCAGCTTGAAGACGGGGGGGGGCCAGGTAGGCGAGACCCAGTACTTC
CASSLKTGGGQVGETQYF
>TRBV6-5|.|TRBJ1-1|TRBD1
TGTGCCAGCAGTTCCTCGGGACAGGGCATTGAAGCTTTCTTT
CASSSSGQGIEAFF
>TRBV27|.|TRBJ1-1|.
TGTGCCACCTCAGGTGGGAACACTGAAGCTTTCTTT
CATSGGNTEAFF
>TRBV6-5|once|TRBJ2-1|.
TGTGCCAGCAGTTACAGGAGGGTAGGAGTCGGTGAGCAGTTCTTC
CASSYRRVGVGEQFF
>TRBV19|.|TRBJ1-5|TRBD1
TGTGCCAGTAGACAGGACAGGGGGCTGTCCGATCAGCCCCAGCATTTT
CASRQDRGLSDQPQHF
>TRBV19|.|TRBJ2-3|.
TGTGCCAGTAGTATAGGGGGCACGGCAGATACGCAGTATTTT
CASSIGGTADTQYF
>TRBV10-2|.|TRBJ1-3|.
TGCGCCAGCGGGAGGGGAAGGGGATCCTCTGGAAACACCATATATTTT
CASGRGRGSSGNTIYF
>TRBV5-6|.|TRBJ2-7|TRBD1
TGTGCCAGCAGCTGGGAAAGGGGGCTGGGGGAGCAGTACTTC
CASSWERGLGEQYF
>TRBV6-5|once|TRBJ2-7|.
TGTGCCAGCAGGTTGACAGAGAGCTTCTACGAGCAGTACTTC
CASRLTESFYEQYF
>TRBV7-3|few|TRBJ2-3|TRBD2
TGTGCCAGCAGCTTAATGGCGGGGGGTCCCACAGATACGCAGTATTTT
CASSLMAGGPTDTQYF
>TRBV7-2|once|TRBJ1-2|.
TGTGCCAGCAGCTTAGCCTTGGCAGGGGAAAATGGCTACACCTTC
CASSLALAGENGYTF
>TRBV3-1/TRBV3-2|.|TRBJ1-1|.
TGTGCCAGCGGAATACAGGGAAAGAACACTGAAGCTTTCTTT
CASGIQGKNTEAFF
>TRBV6-5|.|TRBJ1-6|.
TGTGCCAGCAGTTACTCGGCCCAGGATTCACCCCTCCACTTT
CASSYSAQDSPLHF
>TRBV4-3|.|TRBJ2-2|.
TGCGCCAGCAGCCAAGGGAGGGATATCTTGGCCGGGGAGCTGTTTTTT
CASSQGRDILAGELFF
>TRBV5-1|.|TRBJ2-7|TRBD1
TGCGCCAGCAGCTTGTACAGGGGGTCCTACGAGCAGTACTTC
CASSLYRGSYEQYF
>TRBV2|many|TRBJ1-1|.
TGTGCCACCATAGTAACTGAAGCTTTCTTT
CATIVTEAFF
>TRBV5-1|.|TRBJ1-1|.
TGCGCCAGCAGCCATGGGACCGGGGGCACTGAAGCTTTCTTT
CASSHGTGGTEAFF
>TRBV18|.|TRBJ1-6|TRBD1
TGTGCCAGCTCACCACCGGGACAGCAAAATTCACCCCTCCACTTT
CASSPPGQQNSPLHF
>TRBV7-6|.|TRBJ2-1|.
TGTGCCAGCAGCTCCCCCGGGGGTAGCAATGAGCAGTTCTTC
CASSSPGGSNEQFF
>TRBV3-1/TRBV3-2|many|TRBJ1-5|TRBD1
TGTGCCAGCAGCCAGGGGACAGGGCAGGCTCAGCCCCAGCATTTT
CASSQGTGQAQPQHF
>TRBV5-3|.|TRBJ2-4|TRBD2
TGTGCCAGAAGTAAAATAGCGGGGCGAGGGGACATTCAGTACTTC
CARSKIAGRGDIQYF
>TRBV7-9|.|TRBJ2-5|TRBD2
TGTGCCAGCAGCTTTGAGGGAGGGTCAGAGACCCAGTACTTC
CASSFEGGSETQYF
>TRBV13|.|TRBJ1-1|TRBD1
TGTGCCAGCAGCTTGGGACAGCGGAACACTGAAGCTTTCTTT
CASSLGQRNTEAFF
>TRBV27|.|TRBJ1-1|.
TGTGCCAGCACCACGCTTACGGGGTTTTCTGAAGCTTTCTTT
CASTTLTGFSEAFF
>TRBV14|few|TRBJ1-2|.
TGTGCCAGCAGCCAAGACAGAACCTATGGCTACACCTTC
CASSQDRTYGYTF
>TRBV7-9|.|TRBJ1-1|.
TGTGCCAGCAGCTTAGGTGGGGGCCTGAACACTGAAGCTTTCTTT
CASSLGGGLNTEAFF